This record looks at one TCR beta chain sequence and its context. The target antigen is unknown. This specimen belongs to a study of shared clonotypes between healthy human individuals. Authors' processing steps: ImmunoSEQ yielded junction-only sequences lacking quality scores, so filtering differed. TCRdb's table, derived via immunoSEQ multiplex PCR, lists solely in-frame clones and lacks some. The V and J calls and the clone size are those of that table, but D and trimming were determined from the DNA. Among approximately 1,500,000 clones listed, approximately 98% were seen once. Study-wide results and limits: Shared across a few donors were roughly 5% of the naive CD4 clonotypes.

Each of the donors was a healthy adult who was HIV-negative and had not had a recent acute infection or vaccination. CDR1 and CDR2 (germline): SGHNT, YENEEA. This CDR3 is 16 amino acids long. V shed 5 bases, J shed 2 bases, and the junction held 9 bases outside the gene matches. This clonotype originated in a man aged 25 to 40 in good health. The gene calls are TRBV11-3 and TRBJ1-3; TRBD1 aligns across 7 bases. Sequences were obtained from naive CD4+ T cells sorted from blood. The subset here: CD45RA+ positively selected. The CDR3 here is CASSRGQQDTGNTIYF. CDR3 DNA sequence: TGTGCCAGCAGCAGGGGACAGCAGGACACTGGAAACACCATATATTTT.